These 15 T cell receptor beta chains were sequenced from one sample in a study of CD8+ T cells in alopecia areata. Treatment in this sample: oral pan-JAK inhibitor, 5-10 mg twice daily. RNA, once extracted, was reverse transcribed into cDNA for use as the sequencing template. Assay: immunoSEQ multiplex PCR; the TCRdb copy retains only in-frame clones and omits some. The sample has about 92,000 clones, 44% seen once. Sequences were derived from CD8+ T cells sorted from blood, sampled at week 24, from a patient treated with tofacitinib. These receptors were obtained from a human donor with alopecia areata.

The chain uses TRBV7-8 and TRBJ2-2; 8 bases line up with TRBD2. With V trimmed by 4 bases and J by 6 bases, 10 bases remained unmatched. CDR1 SGHVS and CDR2 FQNEAQ come from the germline V gene. CDR3 length: 16 residues. In nucleotides, the CDR3 is TGTGCCAGCAGCTCCGAAGCGGGACTAGAATCCGGGGAGCTGTTTTTT. The encoded protein is CASSSEAGLESGELFF.

The chain recombines TRBV6-5 with TRBJ1-1, with a weak D call TRBD1 (5 bases). From germline, CDR1 is MNHEY and CDR2 SVGAGI. Trimming removed 7 bases at V and 0 bases at J, with 6 bases between. This CDR3 is 12 amino acids long. The CDR3 DNA is TGTGCCAGCATAGGGGTGAACACTGAAGCTTTCTTT. Encoded protein: CASIGVNTEAFF.

This chain connects TRBV7-6 to TRBJ2-7, with 8 positions matching TRBD2. V lost 0 bases and J lost 0; bases outside the gene matches: 4. CDR1 and CDR2 from the germline V gene are SGHVS and FNYEAQ. This CDR3 comprises 16 residues. The CDR3 sequence is CASSLATGGPSYEQYF. The DNA for the CDR3 is TGTGCCAGCAGCTTAGCTACGGGAGGGCCCTCCTACGAGCAGTACTTC.

This chain uses TRBV30 with TRBJ2-7; D ambiguous. Germline V gene sequence: CDR1 GTSNPN, CDR2 SVGIG (reference sequence). The CDR3 runs 13 residues. Deletions cut 5 bases from V and 2 bases from J, with 13 bases between. CDR3: CAWGPGPTYEQYF. In nucleotides, the CDR3 is TGTGCCTGGGGCCCCGGACCAACCTACGAGCAGTACTTC.

This clone was found a few times. DNA for the CDR3: TGCGCCAGCAGCAGCCGCGACAGGGATAGCACAGATACGCAGTATTTT. Protein: CASSSRDRDSTDTQYF. The V call is TRBV4-1, the J call TRBJ2-3; TRBD1 agrees at 7 bases. CDR1 MGHRA and CDR2 YSYEKL come from the germline V gene. The V segment lost 5 bases and the J segment 0 bases; nucleotides outside the gene matches: 8. This CDR3 has 16 amino acids.

This clone was detected only a few times. The chain couples TRBV6-6 to TRBJ2-1; 8 nucleotides line up with TRBD1. The CDR3 contains 15 residues. Losses at the gene ends were 5 bases for V and 10 bases for J; bases not matched to a gene: 13. Germline loops: CDR1 MNHNY, CDR2 SVGAGI (reference sequence). As DNA, the CDR3 is TGTGCCAGCAGTCATGAGGACAGGGCCGGATGGGAGCAGTTCTTC. It translates to CASSHEDRAGWEQFF.

This clone was found a few times. The chain links TRBV7-3 to TRBJ2-7; a weak D match, TRBD2 (6 bases). CDR1 is SGHTA and CDR2 is FQGTGA in the germline V gene. The CDR3 totals 11 residues. As DNA, the CDR3 is TGTGCACCGGGACTGACCTACGAGCAGTACTTC. It specifies CAPGLTYEQYF.

J is TRBJ1-1 and V is TRBV5-1; TRBD1 agrees at 10 bases. Trimming cost V 4 bases and J 2 bases; bases outside gene matches: 5. Germline V gene lookup returns CDR1 SGHRS and CDR2 YFSETQ. The CDR3 totals 15 residues. This chain's CDR3 is CASSPGTGANTEAFF. The CDR3 nucleotides read TGCGCCAGCAGCCCCGGGACAGGGGCCAACACTGAAGCTTTCTTT.

The rearrangement joins TRBV4-1 to TRBJ1-5, with unresolved D. V was clipped by 1 base and J by 1 base, with 8 bases between them. Germline V gene sequence: CDR1 MGHRA, CDR2 YSYEKL. The CDR3 length is 15 residues. CDR3 sequence (DNA): TGCGCCAGCAGCCAAGCGGACGGAAGCAATCAGCCCCAGCATTTT. It encodes CASSQADGSNQPQHF.

The CDR3 sequence: CASSLSVSPEQYF. In DNA form, the CDR3 reads TGTGCCAGCAGCTTAAGTGTCTCCCCAGAGCAGTACTTC. The chain employs TRBV11-2 and TRBJ2-7; D call uncertain. Trimming left V 2 bases short and J 7 bases short, with 12 bases between. The CDR3 runs to 13 residues. Germline V gives CDR1 SGHAT, CDR2 FQNNGV.

This clone was picked up a small number of times. The chain combines TRBV7-9 with TRBJ2-1, with D unclear. The length of the CDR3 is 14 residues. Germline CDR1 SEHNR, CDR2 FQNEAQ (reference sequence). V lost 1 base, J lost 8 bases, and 12 bases lay in between. The CDR3 DNA follows: TGTGCCAGCAGCTTAGGGTACCCCAGCGATGAGCAGTTCTTC. Amino acids: CASSLGYPSDEQFF.

This chain links TRBV29-1 with TRBJ2-1; a possible D gene is TRBD2 (6 bases). The V end lost 0 bases, the J end lost 13 bases, and 13 bases lay between the germline ends. This CDR3 has 12 residues. Germline loops: CDR1 SQVTM, CDR2 ANQGSEA. Here the CDR3 DNA reads TGCAGCGTTGAAGATCGGGACTGGGGACAGTTCTTC. It translates to CSVEDRDWGQFF.

V and J are TRBV30 and TRBJ2-1; 8 nucleotides match TRBD1. The CDR3 sequence is 15 residues long. Germline V gene sequence: CDR1 GTSNPN, CDR2 SVGIG (reference sequence). J lost 6 bases, V lost 0 bases, and 7 bases had no gene match. CDR3 sequence reads: CAWSVSRGRSNEQFF. Here the CDR3 DNA reads TGTGCCTGGAGTGTATCCAGGGGGCGTTCCAATGAGCAGTTCTTC.

This chain joins TRBV28 and TRBJ1-2; 9 nucleotides agree with TRBD1. The CDR3 consists of 14 residues. The germline CDR1 and CDR2 sequences are MDHEN and SYDVKM. The V segment lost 8 bases and the J segment 6 bases; nucleotides outside the gene matches: 10. In nucleotides, the CDR3 is TGTGCCAGCGGACCTTTCGACAGGGGGGATGGCTACACCTTC. Its protein is CASGPFDRGDGYTF.

This clone turned up a few times. The gene calls are TRBV25-1 and TRBJ2-5; tentative D call: TRBD1 (6 bases). This CDR3 has 16 residues. V was pared by 2 bases and J by 0 bases, with 13 bases between. Germline V gene data show CDR1 as MGHDK and CDR2 as SYGVNS. The CDR3 loop is CASSEDFTGYQETQYF. The CDR3 DNA follows: TGTGCCAGCAGTGAAGACTTCACAGGGTACCAAGAGACCCAGTACTTC.